One T cell receptor beta chain is described in this entry. The sample comes from a study of blood T cell repertoires in COVID-19. V lost 1 base, J lost 4 bases, and 6 bases stayed unmatched. The CDR3 is made up of 15 amino acids. Germline CDR1 reads MNHEY; CDR2 reads SVGAGI. Methods used by the authors: Reference gene primer amplification in the assay estimated nucleated cell counts. This table comes from immunoSEQ multiplex PCR, and its TCRdb copy is limited to in-frame clones, with some not included. That table gives V, J and clone size, and the DNA gave D and trimming. Here the sample spans around 140,000 clones, approximately 80% being singletons.

The sequenced material came from peripheral blood. The sequence came from a woman aged 60-70 years with acute or convalescent COVID-19. The rearrangement links TRBV6-5 to TRBJ1-1, with 7 bases lining up with TRBD1. CDR3 protein: CASSYFRQGSTEAFF. The DNA for the CDR3 is TGTGCCAGCAGTTACTTTCGACAGGGAAGCACTGAAGCTTTCTTT.